This note documents a single T cell receptor beta chain sequence. This entry belongs to a study of early T cells in non-severe SARS-CoV-2 infection. CDR1 and CDR2 from the germline V gene are LNHNV and YYDKDF (reference sequence). This CDR3 has 12 amino acids. The germline V and J ends were trimmed by 6 bases and 11 bases, with 11 bases remaining between them. TCRdb itself ran the 5' RACE reads through MiXCR, one entry per CDR3 protein. Of 60,000 to 65,000 distinct CDR3 sequences listed, 8% to 10% are singletons. The rearrangement links TRBV15 to TRBJ1-6; D remains ambiguous. The TCR comes from an adult who was a healthcare worker with PCR-confirmed SARS-CoV-2 infection or an uninfected control (not recorded which). The sequencing input was whole blood. The CDR3 bases are TGTGCCACCAGACGTCAGGAGGCACCCCTCCACTTT. Its translation is CATRRQEAPLHF.